This section outlines one T cell receptor (beta chain) sequence together with its context. Its antigen is as yet unknown. CDR3 size: 15 residues. Germline trimming cut 4 bases from V and 4 bases from J; bases unmatched to any gene: 8. Germline-derived CDR1 and CDR2 are SGHRS and YFSETQ. The sample originates from a study of cytomegalovirus exposure and HLA in healthy donors. The wider study: Caucasian-associated ancestry cluster membership applied to about 83% of around 400 genotyped donors.

The study ran its PCR with 60 Vbeta and 13 Jbeta primers. Assay used: immunoSEQ multiplex PCR; TCRdb lists only in-frame clones, some missing. Found here are roughly 120,000 clones, around 73% of them singletons; the top ten hold 8.4%. Study-level results: Altogether, 170 or so TCR beta chains were recorded as cytomegalovirus-associated. Fewer N-insertions than the roughly 600-donor mean were reportedly shown by an Asian-associated ancestry cluster in a later analysis.

Sequencing was performed on PBMCs. This chain links TRBV5-1 with TRBJ1-1; TRBD1 matches 9 bases. The source of this sequence is a man between 35 and 55 years old in good health and CMV-seronegative. This CDR3 is CASSRGQGTITEAFF. The CDR3, as DNA: TGCGCCAGCAGCAGGGGACAGGGAACGATCACTGAAGCTTTCTTT. The full variable domain, its missing parts supplied by reference TRBV5-1 and TRBJ1-1, is KAGVTQTPRYLIKTRGQQVTLSCSPISGHRSVSWYQQTPGQGLQFLFEYFSETQRNKGNFPGRFSGRQFSNSRSEMNVSTLELGDSALYLCASSRGQGTITEAFFGQGTRLTVV.